This TCR beta chain is from a study of OX40 agonist ivuxolimab in advanced cancers. About the research overall: Of the participants, approximately 44% had some prior anti-PD-1, anti-PD-L1 or anti-CTLA-4 therapy, which was allowed.

Profiled with immunoSEQ multiplex PCR; TCRdb holds only in-frame clones, not every one. In the table there are about 48,000 clones, about 93% of which are singletons. Germline-derived CDR1 and CDR2 are MNHEY and SVGAGI. This CDR3 contains 15 residues. V was clipped by 2 bases and J by 0 bases, with 10 bases between them. The clonotype was recovered from an adult with an advanced solid tumor such as melanoma, head and neck, liver or kidney cancer. The chain has TRBV6-5 and TRBJ1-1; D not certain. The material was CD4+ or CD8+ T cells sorted from blood, obtained in a trial of the OX40 agonist ivuxolimab. This CDR3 reads CASSYLQNMNTEAFF. The CDR3 DNA reads TGTGCCAGCAGTTACCTTCAGAACATGAACACTGAAGCTTTCTTT.